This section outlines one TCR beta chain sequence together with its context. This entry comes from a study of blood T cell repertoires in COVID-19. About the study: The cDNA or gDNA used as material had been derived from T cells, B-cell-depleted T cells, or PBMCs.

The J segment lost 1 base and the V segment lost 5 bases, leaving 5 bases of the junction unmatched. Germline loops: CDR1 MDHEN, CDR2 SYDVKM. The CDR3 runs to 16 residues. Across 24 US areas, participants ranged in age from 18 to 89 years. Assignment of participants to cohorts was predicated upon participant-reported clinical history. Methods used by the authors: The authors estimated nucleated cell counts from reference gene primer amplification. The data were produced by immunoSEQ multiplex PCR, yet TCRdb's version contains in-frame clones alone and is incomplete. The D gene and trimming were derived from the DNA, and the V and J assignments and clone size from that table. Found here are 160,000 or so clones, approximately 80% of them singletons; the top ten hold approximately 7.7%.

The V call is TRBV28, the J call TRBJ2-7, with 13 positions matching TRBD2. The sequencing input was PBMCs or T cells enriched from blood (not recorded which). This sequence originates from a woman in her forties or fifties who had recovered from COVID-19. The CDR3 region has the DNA TGTGCCAGCAGTCTTGGGACTAGCGGGGCTTCCTACGAGCAGTACTTC. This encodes CASSLGTSGASYEQYF.